This T cell receptor (beta chain) emerged from a study of cytomegalovirus exposure and HLA in healthy donors. Regarding the study as a whole: One later analysis reportedly identified an Asian-associated ancestry cluster that showed fewer N-insertions than the roughly 720-donor mean. Most sequenced TCRs were rare (though some public TCRs occurred in many donors).

The CDR3 has 14 residues. Germline V lookup: CDR1 SNHLY, CDR2 FYNNEI. V shed 6 bases, J shed 6 bases, and the junction held 8 bases outside the gene matches. PCR primers comprised 60 Vbeta and 13 Jbeta primers. Study processing details: Unique TCR beta chains numbered approximately 76 million in a later analysis, with some 9.9 million shared. Clones were read by immunoSEQ multiplex PCR, and TCRdb kept only the in-frame ones, dropping some. The DNA was the basis for D and trimming; V, J and clone size are from that table. The sample consists of 200,000 to 250,000 clones, roughly 70% of them appearing once. Nominally healthy donors were sampled, though unrecorded immune exposures were likely. A note on this clone: Its antigen is unknown.

The chain recombines TRBV2 with TRBJ2-1; 7 bases agree with TRBD2. The sequence was collected from a woman between 25 and 40 years old in good health and CMV-seronegative. The sample consisted of PBMCs. CDR3 amino acids: CASRERWEGNEQFF. Written as DNA, the CDR3 is TGTGCCAGCAGGGAGCGTTGGGAGGGCAATGAGCAGTTCTTC.